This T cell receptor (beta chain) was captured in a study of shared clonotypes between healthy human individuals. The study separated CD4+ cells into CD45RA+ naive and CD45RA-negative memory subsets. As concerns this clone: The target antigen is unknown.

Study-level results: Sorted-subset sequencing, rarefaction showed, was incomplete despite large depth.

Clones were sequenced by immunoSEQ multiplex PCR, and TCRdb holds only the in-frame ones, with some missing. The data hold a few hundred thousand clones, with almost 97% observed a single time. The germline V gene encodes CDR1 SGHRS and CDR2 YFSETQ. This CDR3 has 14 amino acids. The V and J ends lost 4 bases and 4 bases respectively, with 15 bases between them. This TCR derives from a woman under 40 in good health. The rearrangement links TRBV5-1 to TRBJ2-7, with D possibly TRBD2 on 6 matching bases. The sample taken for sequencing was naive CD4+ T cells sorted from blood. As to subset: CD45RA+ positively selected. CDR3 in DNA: TGCGCCAGCAGCCTAAGGACTACCCTTTACGAGCAGTACTTC. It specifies CASSLRTTLYEQYF.